This T cell receptor (beta chain) was captured in a study of PD-L1 blockade in urothelial cancer. For the study at large: The analyses of blood took place 3 weeks (second dose) and 6 weeks after treatment start.

Time point indicated: peripheral blood 6 weeks after treatment start. Patients presented with locally advanced or metastatic urothelial carcinoma. Profiled with immunoSEQ multiplex PCR; TCRdb holds only in-frame clones, not every one. The data contain tens of thousands of clones, approximately 81% of them singletons. The sequencing here drew on PBMCs, taken around atezolizumab (anti-PD-L1) treatment. The sequence was collected from a man between 65 and 85 years old with urothelial cancer.

The CDR3, as DNA: TGTGCCAGCAGCTTAGCTACAGGGACTAAGTCCGAGCAGTACTTC. Protein product: CASSLATGTKSEQYF. V is TRBV7-9 and J is TRBJ2-7; tentative D call: TRBD2 (7 bases). This CDR3 region has 15 residues. The V end lost 0 bases, the J end lost 6 bases, and 15 bases lay between the germline ends. CDR1 and CDR2 (germline): SEHNR, FQNEAQ (reference sequence).